The T cell receptor (beta chain) under discussion was sequenced for a study of cytomegalovirus exposure and HLA in healthy donors. The CDR3 length is 13 residues. CDR1 is MNHEY, CDR2 SVGAGI, per germline. J lost 5 bases, V lost 6 bases, and 7 bases had no gene match. The PCR used 60 Vbeta and 13 Jbeta primers. The protocol was immunoSEQ multiplex PCR, while the TCRdb copy is restricted to in-frame clones and leaves out a portion. The sample contains some 170,000 clones, approximately 81% of which appear only once. Study-wide points: What a later analysis showed was that several of the most significant clusters appeared linked to common viral pathogens. Accurate HLA-A and HLA-B prediction from TCR beta sequences was reported for most subjects.

This clone has just one count. Its antigen is undetermined. Sequencing was carried out using PBMCs. The chain has TRBV6-5 and TRBJ2-7; 7 bases map to TRBD2. This sequence was found in a woman between 25 and 40 years old in good health and CMV-seronegative. In DNA, the CDR3 is TGTGCCAGCAGCCGGGAGGTGGAGCACGAGCAGTACTTC. This gives the protein CASSREVEHEQYF.